The 21 T cell receptor beta chains given below trace back to one sample, sequenced in a study of T cell responses to AZD1222 COVID-19 vaccine. Sequenced by immunoSEQ multiplex PCR; TCRdb stores in-frame clones only, minus some. Of about 170,000 clones in the sample, 75% to 95% were seen once. Sample: peripheral blood, taken on day 0 of AZD1222 vaccination. The receptors were gathered from an adult in good health.

V gene TRBV7-9 combines with J gene TRBJ2-7; TRBD1 matches at 9 bases. The CDR3 spans 14 residues. V gave up 5 bases and J gave up 5 bases; unmatched junction bases: 7. Germline CDR1 and CDR2: SEHNR and FQNEAQ (reference sequence). The CDR3 here is CASSPGDREDEQYF. CDR3 coding DNA: TGTGCCAGCAGCCCGGGGGACAGGGAGGACGAGCAGTACTTC.

DNA of the CDR3: TGTGCCAGCAGTTACGGCGGGACAGGTGGGACAGATACGCAGTATTTT. Translating gives CASSYGGTGGTDTQYF. The chain carries TRBV6-6 and TRBJ2-3; 8 nucleotides align to TRBD1. Germline CDR1 is MNHNY and CDR2 is SVGAGI (reference sequence). This CDR3 comprises 16 residues. J was trimmed by 3 bases and V by 2 bases; bases with no gene match: 7.

The chain uses TRBV27 and TRBJ2-7; D is perhaps TRBD2 (6 bases). With 6 bases removed from V and 5 bases from J, the gap between germline ends came to 17 bases. This CDR3 has 14 residues. The V gene's germline CDR1 is MNHEY and CDR2 SMNVEV (reference sequence). The CDR3 sequence is CASRAPGLTNEQYF. The CDR3 bases are TGTGCCAGCAGAGCCCCTGGACTAACAAACGAGCAGTACTTC.

Points on this clone: At one end, the junction sequence differs from germline, possibly due to a read error. The chain employs TRBV7-7 and TRBJ2-3; 7 bases match TRBD2. CDR3 length: 15 amino acids. CDR1 SSHAT and CDR2 FNYEAQ come from the germline V gene (reference sequence). The CDR3 protein is CASSYRGGAADTQYF. The CDR3 nucleotides are TGTGCTAGCAGCTACCGCGGGGGAGCGGCAGATACGCAGTATTTT. Variable domain in full (rest from reference TRBV7-7 and TRBJ2-3): GAGVSQSPRYKVTKRGQDVTLRCDPISSHATLYWYQQALGQGPEFLTYFNYEAQPDKSGLPSDRFSAERPEGSISTLTIQRTEQRDSAMYRCASSYRGGAADTQYFGPGTRLTVL.

This clone showed up just once. The CDR3 DNA follows: TGTGCCAGCAGCTTGAAGGGACACTCCTACGAGCAGTACTTC. This encodes CASSLKGHSYEQYF. The chain links TRBV5-5 to TRBJ2-7, with D tentatively TRBD1 (6 bases). From germline, CDR1 is SGHKS and CDR2 YYEKEE (reference sequence). The CDR3 is 14 amino acids. V dropped 1 base and J dropped 0 bases, with 8 bases sitting between them. Drawing the rest from reference TRBV5-5 and TRBJ2-7, the complete variable domain is DAGVTQSPTHLIKTRGQQVTLRCSPISGHKSVSWYQQVLGQGPQFIFQYYEKEERGRGNFPDRFSARQFPNYSSELNVNALLLGDSALYLCASSLKGHSYEQYFGPGTRLTVT.

The chain joins TRBV2 to TRBJ2-7; D remains unclear. The CDR3 loop spans 13 amino acids. CDR1 and CDR2 (germline): SNHLY, FYNNEI. Between the trimmed V and J ends, which lost 7 bases and 2 bases, there was a span of 12 bases. In DNA form, the CDR3 reads TGTGCCAGCACCCCGCGGCCTACCTACGAGCAGTACTTC. Translated, it gives CASTPRPTYEQYF.

The V call is TRBV23-1, the J call TRBJ1-4; TRBD1 might be the D (5 bases). TRBV23-1 counts as an open reading frame of uncertain function. Trimming removed 0 bases at V and 0 bases at J, with 11 bases between. The CDR3 sequence is 17 residues long. CDR3 DNA sequence: TGCGCCAGCAGTCAATCGGGGGGGTGTGCAACTAATGAAAAACTGTTTTTT. Translation gives CASSQSGGCATNEKLFF.

The chain joins TRBV18 to TRBJ1-1, with D perhaps TRBD1 (5 bases). The germline CDR1 and CDR2 sequences are KGHSH and LQKENI. Between the trimmed V and J ends, which lost 3 bases and 2 bases, there was a span of 16 bases. This CDR3 has 16 residues. CDR3 in amino acids: CASSPGGRRDNTEAFF. The CDR3 region has the DNA TGTGCCAGCTCACCCGGGGGACGGAGGGATAACACTGAAGCTTTCTTT.

CDR3 bases: TGTGCCAGCAGCGTAGGTCCCAGGGCCTCCTACGAGCAGTACTTC. This sequence encodes CASSVGPRASYEQYF. The V call is TRBV9, the J call TRBJ2-7; TRBD1 is a possible D gene (5 bases). The germline CDR1 and CDR2 sequences are SGDLS and YYNGEE. The V gene lost 0 bases and the J gene lost 0 bases, with 10 bases spanning the gap. CDR3 length: 15 residues. The whole variable domain, filled in from reference TRBV9 and TRBJ2-7, reads DSGVTQTPKHLITATGQRVTLRCSPRSGDLSVYWYQQSLDQGLQFLIQYYNGEERAKGNILERFSAQQFPDLHSELNLSSLELGDSALYFCASSVGPRASYEQYFGPGTRLTVT.

The chain recombines TRBV9 with TRBJ2-2; D not resolved. Germline V gives CDR1 SGDLS, CDR2 YYNGEE. V was trimmed by 4 bases and J by 6 bases, leaving 19 bases between them. The CDR3 consists of 16 residues. Written as DNA, the CDR3 is TGTGCCAGCAGCCCCCCCGGTCGAGGTGTGGCCGGGGAGCTGTTTTTT. This gives the protein CASSPPGRGVAGELFF.

The CDR3 sequence: CASSYGGGETQYF. CDR3 in DNA: TGTGCCAGCAGCTACGGTGGAGGAGAGACCCAGTACTTC. V and J are TRBV7-9 and TRBJ2-5, with a weak D call TRBD2 (5 bases). The CDR3 is made up of 13 amino acids. Germline CDR1 and CDR2: SEHNR and FQNEAQ (reference sequence). Trimming cost V 4 bases and J 4 bases, with 10 bases left between them.

This rearrangement joins TRBV27 to TRBJ1-6, with D possibly matching TRBD1 (5 bases). CDR3 size: 14 residues. Germline CDR1 is MNHEY and CDR2 is SMNVEV (reference sequence). Between the trimmed V and J ends, which lost 9 bases and 11 bases, there was a span of 20 bases. The CDR3 DNA follows: TGTGCCAGGTGCAGGGATTGGGAGTTAACACCCCTCCACTTT. This codes for CARCRDWELTPLHF.

The chain employs TRBV14 and TRBJ2-7; 8 bases map to TRBD2. The CDR3 has 18 amino acids. V was pared by 0 bases and J by 1 base, with 11 bases of the junction left unmatched. In germline, CDR1 is SGHDN, CDR2 FVKESK. The CDR3 bases are TGTGCCAGCAGCCAAGAGGGGGTTGGCGGGGGGACTTCCTACGAGCAGTACTTC. Protein product: CASSQEGVGGGTSYEQYF.

The gene calls are TRBV3-1 (or the pseudogene TRBV3-2) and TRBJ2-2; D is possibly TRBD2 (6 bases). The CDR3 contains 16 residues. The V end lost 3 bases, the J end lost 6 bases, and 17 bases lay between the germline ends. Germline V gives CDR1 LGHDT, CDR2 YNNKEL (reference sequence). The CDR3 DNA sequence: TGTGCCAGCAGCCACACACTGACTAGTTTCTCCGGGGAGCTGTTTTTT. As protein: CASSHTLTSFSGELFF.

This clone turned up a few times. The J gene is TRBJ2-5, the V gene TRBV3-1 (or the pseudogene TRBV3-2); 10 bases fit TRBD1. Per the germline V gene, CDR1 is LGHDT and CDR2 is YNNKEL (reference sequence). V was clipped by 4 bases and J by 5 bases; unmatched bases: 10. This CDR3 comprises 16 residues. CDR3 in DNA: TGTGCCAGCAGCCCAGCGACAGGGGGCGCGGGGGAGACCCAGTACTTC. The encoded protein is CASSPATGGAGETQYF.

This clone was seen just once. The V and J genes are TRBV5-4 and TRBJ2-7, with 10 bases identical to TRBD2. CDR1 and CDR2 (germline): SGHNT, YYREEE (reference sequence). V shed 4 bases, J shed 4 bases, and the junction held 11 bases outside the gene matches. The CDR3 length is 16 residues. The CDR3 region has the DNA TGTGCCAGCAGCCCGAACGCGGCTAGCGGGGGTTACGAGCAGTACTTC. Its protein is CASSPNAASGGYEQYF. The variable domain in full, with the rest retrieved from reference TRBV5-4 and TRBJ2-7, is ETGVTQSPTHLIKTRGQQVTLRCSSQSGHNTVSWYQQALGQGPQFIFQYYREEENGRGNFPPRFSGLQFPNYSSELNVNALELDDSALYLCASSPNAASGGYEQYFGPGTRLTVT.

The chain links TRBV7-6 to TRBJ1-5, with D unclear. The CDR3 sequence is 15 residues long. Germline V lookup: CDR1 SGHVS, CDR2 FNYEAQ. V dropped 5 bases and J dropped 2 bases, with 13 bases sitting between them. The CDR3 bases are TGTGCCAGCAGCCCTCTGGCCGGGCGCAATCAGCCCCAGCATTTT. It is translated as CASSPLAGRNQPQHF.

The chain joins TRBV19 to TRBJ2-3; D unclear. CDR3 length: 14 residues. Germline loops: CDR1 LNHDA, CDR2 SQIVND (reference sequence). Trimming cost V 3 bases and J 3 bases, with 10 bases left between them. CDR3 residues: CASSIRWGTDTQYF. CDR3 nucleotide sequence: TGTGCCAGTAGTATCCGCTGGGGAACAGATACGCAGTATTTT.

This clone was observed once. This rearrangement joins TRBV30 to TRBJ2-2; D unclear. With 5 bases removed from V and 5 bases from J, the gap between germline ends came to 6 bases. CDR1 is GTSNPN and CDR2 is SVGIG in the germline V gene (reference sequence). CDR3 size: 11 residues. The CDR3 DNA sequence: TGTGCCTGGGCCAGAACCGGGGAGCTGTTTTTT. Its protein product is CAWARTGELFF. Full variable domain (remainder filled in from reference TRBV30 and TRBJ2-2): SQTIHQWPATLVQPVGSPLSLECTVEGTSNPNLYWYRQAAGRGLQLLFYSVGIGQISSEVPQNLSASRPQDRQFILSSKKLLLSDSGFYLCAWARTGELFFGEGSRLTVL.

The chain couples TRBV6-2 or TRBV6-3 to TRBJ2-7, with a possible D match to TRBD1 (5 bases). The CDR3 is made up of 17 amino acids. Germline V gene sequence: CDR1 MNHEY, CDR2 SVGEGT. Deletions cut 0 bases from V and 1 base from J, with 16 bases between. The CDR3 nucleotides are TGTGCCAGCAGTTACTCGGTCGGCCAGGGCTATTCCTACGAGCAGTACTTC. Protein product: CASSYSVGQGYSYEQYF.

V and J are TRBV7-2 and TRBJ2-4, with 8 positions matching TRBD1. The CDR3 length is 11 residues. V was pared by 5 bases and J by 11 bases, with 2 bases of the junction left unmatched. Germline values: CDR1 SGHTA, CDR2 FQGNSA. CDR3 sequence: CASSLQGVQYF. CDR3 nucleotide sequence: TGTGCCAGCAGCCTACAGGGGGTTCAGTACTTC.